This T cell receptor (beta chain) was captured by sequencing in a study of response to subunit inactivated influenza vaccine (dated by TCRdb to 2016 to 2018). Study-level background: Deep quantitative T cell receptor repertoire profiling was used in the study to track responses to a trivalent subunit inactivated influenza vaccine.

This clonotype was counted at least ten times. Its antigen is unknown. No base qualities exist here, and no much larger clone lies one base off it. The intended sense of this specimen's time point label: 45 days after influenza vaccine administration. Receptors were amplified or captured by RT-PCR. The sequencing machine was an Illumina HiSeq 2500. TCRdb took the public reads, trimmed them with fastp at Q25, ran MiXCR for clone calling and kept in-frame beta chains. When rows share a CDR3 protein, they turn into one entry using the most common DNA and genes. This sample lists more than 400,000 distinct CDR3 sequences; about 10% were detected once. The ten biggest clones cover 12% of the sample. General conclusions and limits of the study: The authors proposed that each seasonal influenza vaccination may bring in only a limited number of new T cells.

V is shortened by 4 bases, J by 5 bases, and the region joining them spans 18 bases. From the cysteine through the phenylalanine, the CDR3 covers 15 amino acids. Only the CDR3 DNA is retained, 45 bases long and in frame from the first base. The germline V gene provides CDR1 SGHRS and CDR2 YFSETQ. Specimen: PBMCs from blood, collected roughly 6 weeks after vaccination. This sequence originates from a man aged 50-59 years who received an inactivated influenza vaccine. Donor details come from another sample of the same person, matched by shared clones. The chain is encoded by TRBV5-1 joined to TRBJ2-5; matching of 5 bases hints at TRBD2 as the D gene. The base sequence is TGCGCCAGCAGCCCGACGCGGGCCGAGTATGAGACCCAGTACTTC. Translated, it reads CASSPTRAEYETQYF.